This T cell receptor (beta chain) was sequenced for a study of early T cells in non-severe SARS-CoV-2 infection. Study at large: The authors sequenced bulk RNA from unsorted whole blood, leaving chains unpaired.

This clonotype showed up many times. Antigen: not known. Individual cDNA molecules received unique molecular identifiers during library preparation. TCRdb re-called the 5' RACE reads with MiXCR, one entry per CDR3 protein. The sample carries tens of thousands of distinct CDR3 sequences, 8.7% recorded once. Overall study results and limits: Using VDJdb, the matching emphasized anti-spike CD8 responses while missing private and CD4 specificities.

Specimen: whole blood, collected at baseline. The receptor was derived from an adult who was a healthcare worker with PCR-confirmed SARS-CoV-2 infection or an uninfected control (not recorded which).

The CDR3: CASSPRTAGYTGELFF. The CDR3 DNA reads TGTGCCAGTAGTCCCCGGACGGCCGGGTATACCGGGGAGCTGTTTTTT. V is TRBV19 and J is TRBJ2-2; D gene uncertain. From germline, CDR1 is LNHDA and CDR2 SQIVND (reference sequence). The V gene lost 5 bases and the J gene lost 5 bases, with 18 bases spanning the gap. The CDR3 sequence is 16 residues long.